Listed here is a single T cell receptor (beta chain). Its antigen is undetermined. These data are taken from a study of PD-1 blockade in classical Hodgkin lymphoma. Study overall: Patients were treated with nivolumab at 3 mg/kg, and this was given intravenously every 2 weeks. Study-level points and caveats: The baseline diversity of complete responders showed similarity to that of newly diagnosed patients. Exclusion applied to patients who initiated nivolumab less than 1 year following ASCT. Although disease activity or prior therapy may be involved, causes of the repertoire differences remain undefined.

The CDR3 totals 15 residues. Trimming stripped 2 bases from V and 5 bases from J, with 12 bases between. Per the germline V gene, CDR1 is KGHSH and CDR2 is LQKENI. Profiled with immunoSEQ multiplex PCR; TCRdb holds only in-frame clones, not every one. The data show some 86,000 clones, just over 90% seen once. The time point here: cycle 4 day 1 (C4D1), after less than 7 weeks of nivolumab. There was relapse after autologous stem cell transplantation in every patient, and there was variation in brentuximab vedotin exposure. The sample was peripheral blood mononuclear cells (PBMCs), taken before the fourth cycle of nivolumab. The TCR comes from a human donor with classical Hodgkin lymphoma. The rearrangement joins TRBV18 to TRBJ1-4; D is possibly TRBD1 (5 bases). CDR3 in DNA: TGTGCCAGCTCACCAGCGAACCGGGACAATGAAAAACTGTTTTTT. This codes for CASSPANRDNEKLFF.